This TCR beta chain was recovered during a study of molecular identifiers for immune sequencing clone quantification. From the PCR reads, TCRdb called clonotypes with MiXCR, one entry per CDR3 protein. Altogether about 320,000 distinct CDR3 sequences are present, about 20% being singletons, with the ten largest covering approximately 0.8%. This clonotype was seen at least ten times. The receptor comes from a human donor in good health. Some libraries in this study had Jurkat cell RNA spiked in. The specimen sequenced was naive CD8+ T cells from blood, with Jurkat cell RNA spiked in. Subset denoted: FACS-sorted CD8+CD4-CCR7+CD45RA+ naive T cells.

The CDR3 region is CASSQAGSEQFF. The CDR3 DNA sequence: TGCGCCAGCAGCCAAGCTGGGAGTGAGCAGTTCTTC. The chain combines TRBV4-1 with TRBJ2-1; D might be TRBD2 (5 bases). V lost 1 base to trimming and J lost 9 bases, with 7 bases between them. Germline CDR1 MGHRA, CDR2 YSYEKL. This CDR3 contains 12 residues.